The 18 T cell receptor beta chains below were found in one sample sequenced in a study of T cell responses to AZD1222 COVID-19 vaccine (dated by TCRdb to the early 2020s). In the paper's terms, the time point label means: sample from adult after SARS-CoV-2 infection, after symptom onset. Preparation of the library involved the immunoSEQ multiplex PCR assay. TCRdb mirrors the immuneACCESS table, restricted to in-frame sequences. Some clones are absent from its copies; in checked studies, under half trace to an unresolved V gene, and the reason for the others is unknown. Within this sample are roughly 140,000 clones, with 88% of them counted one time only. Jointly, the top ten make up over 6% of the sample. Sequences were derived from peripheral blood, sampled after recovery from COVID-19. The receptor source for this set is an adult who had recovered from COVID-19.

For this clone: The junction departs from germline at one end; a sequencing error may be responsible. The CDR3 region has the DNA TGTGCCACCAGTGATTATCGACAGACCGGGGATCTGTTTTTT. Translated, it gives CATSDYRQTGDLFF. This chain joins TRBV24-1 and TRBJ2-2, with D perhaps TRBD1 or TRBD2 (5 bases each). From germline, CDR1 is KGHDR and CDR2 SFDVKD. This CDR3 contains 14 residues.

The chain links TRBV7-2 to TRBJ1-2, with 7 nucleotides matching TRBD1. The CDR3 sequence is 15 residues long. The germline V gene encodes CDR1 SGHTA and CDR2 FQGNSA. The V and J ends lost 5 bases and 4 bases, in that order; junction bases with no gene match: 10. The CDR3 region is CASSPMTGLGYGYTF. CDR3 sequence (DNA): TGTGCCAGCAGCCCAATGACAGGGCTGGGCTATGGCTACACCTTC.

A few counts support this clone. The chain links TRBV28 to TRBJ2-3; the match to TRBD2 covers 8 bases. Losses at the gene ends were 2 bases for V and 5 bases for J; bases not matched to a gene: 9. Germline V lookup: CDR1 MDHEN, CDR2 SYDVKM. The CDR3 spans 16 residues. CDR3 residues: CASSLEGSGVLDTQYF. The CDR3 coding sequence is TGTGCCAGCAGTTTAGAGGGTAGCGGGGTTTTAGATACGCAGTATTTT.

The chain's CDR3 is CASSRRAHSYEQYF. The CDR3 bases are TGTGCCAGCAGTCGACGGGCGCACTCCTACGAGCAGTACTTC. The rearrangement uses TRBV28 and TRBJ2-7; no definite D call. Trimming cost V 5 bases and J 0 bases, with 11 bases left between them. The CDR3 is 14 residues long. Germline assignment: CDR1 MDHEN and CDR2 SYDVKM.

This clone was seen just once. The rearrangement joins TRBV6-5 to TRBJ2-3; D remains unclear. The CDR3 runs to 12 residues. From germline, CDR1 is MNHEY and CDR2 SVGAGI. V was pared by 6 bases and J by 5 bases, with 9 bases between. The CDR3 DNA is TGTGCCAGCAGCGACCCCGTAGATACGCAGTATTTT. Translating gives CASSDPVDTQYF.

The rearrangement links TRBV7-2 to TRBJ2-7; D is undetermined. The V gene lost 1 base and the J gene lost 3 bases, with 13 bases spanning the gap. This CDR3 spans 15 amino acids. Germline V gene data show CDR1 as SGHTA and CDR2 as FQGNSA. The CDR3 DNA reads as TGTGCCAGCAGCTTAGTTTCTAGTGACGGCTACGAGCAGTACTTC. Translated, it gives CASSLVSSDGYEQYF. Combining the CDR3 with reference TRBV7-2 and TRBJ2-7 gives the whole variable domain GAGVSQSPSNKVTEKGKDVELRCDPISGHTALYWYRQSLGQGLEFLIYFQGNSAPDKSGLPSDRFSAERTGGSVSTLTIQRTQQEDSAVYLCASSLVSSDGYEQYFGPGTRLTVT.

This chain connects TRBV19 to TRBJ1-2; D might be TRBD1 (5 bases). In germline, CDR1 is LNHDA, CDR2 SQIVND (reference sequence). Trimming stripped 3 bases from V and 8 bases from J, with 19 bases between. The length of the CDR3 is 15 residues. DNA for the CDR3: TGTGCCAGTAGTATCGACGTAAGGGGAAGGGACGGCTACACCTTC. Protein sequence: CASSIDVRGRDGYTF.

This clone was seen just once. The chain links TRBV11-1 to TRBJ2-7; weak D call: TRBD2 (6 bases). Germline V gene data show CDR1 as SGHAT and CDR2 as FQDESV (reference sequence). Between the trimmed V and J ends, which lost 2 bases and 0 bases, there was a span of 11 bases. The CDR3 has 15 residues. The CDR3 sequence: CASSLLASSSYEQYF. The CDR3 region has the DNA TGTGCCAGCAGCTTACTAGCGTCGAGCTCCTACGAGCAGTACTTC.

The chain uses TRBV7-9 and TRBJ2-5; D might be TRBD1 (6 bases). Trimming took off 5 bases at V and 2 bases at J, with 18 bases between the two ends. In germline, CDR1 is SEHNR, CDR2 FQNEAQ (reference sequence). The CDR3 is 16 amino acids. The CDR3 sequence: CASSPRDKLGQETQYF. CDR3 DNA: TGTGCCAGCAGCCCCCGGGACAAGCTCGGTCAAGAGACCCAGTACTTC.

The J gene is TRBJ1-1, the V gene TRBV2; TRBD1 is a possible D gene (5 bases). The CDR3 length is 14 residues. The germline gives CDR1 SNHLY, CDR2 FYNNEI. V dropped 6 bases and J dropped 7 bases, with 18 bases sitting between them. CDR3 in DNA: TGTGCCAGCAGCCAAGGGGTCCTCTGGGGTGAAGCTTTCTTT. It translates to CASSQGVLWGEAFF.

The rearrangement links TRBV6-5 to TRBJ1-5, with a possible D match to TRBD1 (6 bases). The CDR3 contains 16 residues. V was pared by 4 bases and J by 4 bases, with 17 bases between. Germline loops: CDR1 MNHEY, CDR2 SVGAGI. CDR3 nucleotides: TGTGCCAGCAGTTCCATAGGGACAATTGGGAATCAGCCCCAGCATTTT. Its translation is CASSSIGTIGNQPQHF.

The rearrangement joins TRBV19 to TRBJ2-7, with a possible D match to TRBD1 (5 bases). The germline V gene encodes CDR1 LNHDA and CDR2 SQIVND (reference sequence). Trimming pared 10 bases from V and 7 bases from J, leaving 23 bases between. This CDR3 comprises 14 residues. CDR3 in DNA: TGTGCCACCTCTGGTGGCAGGGATACTGGGGAGCAGTACTTC. This gives the protein CATSGGRDTGEQYF.

The V and J genes are TRBV6-1 and TRBJ1-5; D ambiguous. This CDR3 is 14 amino acids long. V was shortened by 0 bases and J by 5 bases, with 8 bases between the two germline ends. From germline, CDR1 is MNHNS and CDR2 SASEGT. The CDR3 protein is CASSEAFGDQPQHF. As DNA, the CDR3 is TGTGCCAGCAGTGAAGCGTTTGGGGATCAGCCCCAGCATTTT.

The table lists this clone with a count of one. The chain couples TRBV19 to TRBJ1-3; D not certain. With 6 bases removed from V and 0 bases from J, the gap between germline ends came to 6 bases. CDR3 size: 13 residues. CDR1 is LNHDA, CDR2 SQIVND, per germline (reference sequence). The DNA of the CDR3 is TGTGCCAGTAGACAGAGCTCTGGAAACACCATATATTTT. This gives the protein CASRQSSGNTIYF.

Comment on this clone: Other nucleotide sequences in the sample specify the same CDR3. This rearrangement joins TRBV28 to TRBJ1-2; tentatively, D is TRBD1 (6 bases). V lost 3 bases and J 4 bases, leaving 6 bases between the germline ends. CDR1 MDHEN and CDR2 SYDVKM come from the germline V gene. The CDR3 sequence is 12 residues long. CDR3 residues: CASSLTGYGYTF. The CDR3 DNA follows: TGTGCCAGCAGTTTGACAGGCTATGGCTACACCTTC.

The chain employs TRBV2 and TRBJ1-2; D is undetermined. The germline V gene encodes CDR1 SNHLY and CDR2 FYNNEI. The V and J ends lost 6 bases and 3 bases respectively, with 11 bases between them. CDR3 length: 13 amino acids. The CDR3 DNA follows: TGTGCCAGCAGGGGAGACGCGGACTATGGCTACACCTTC. This translates into CASRGDADYGYTF. The full variable domain, its missing parts supplied by reference TRBV2 and TRBJ1-2, is EPEVTQTPSHQVTQMGQEVILRCVPISNHLYFYWYRQILGQKVEFLVSFYNNEISEKSEIFDDQFSVERPDGSNFTLKIRSTKLEDSAMYFCASRGDADYGYTFGSGTRLTVV.

The sample holds one count of this clone. This chain uses TRBV27 with TRBJ2-1; D unclear. V was cut by 1 base and J by 6 bases, with 13 bases left in between. Per the germline V gene, CDR1 is MNHEY and CDR2 is SMNVEV (reference sequence). The CDR3 runs to 15 residues. The CDR3 spells CASSLWAETLNEQFF. The CDR3 nucleotides read TGTGCCAGCAGTTTATGGGCAGAGACCCTCAATGAGCAGTTCTTC.

The chain uses TRBV27 and TRBJ2-7; 11 bases are shared with TRBD2. This CDR3 comprises 14 residues. Losses at the gene ends were 5 bases for V and 3 bases for J; bases not matched to a gene: 3. From germline, CDR1 is MNHEY and CDR2 SMNVEV (reference sequence). The CDR3 sequence: CASSTGTSGYEQYF. CDR3 DNA: TGTGCCAGCAGTACGGGGACTAGCGGCTACGAGCAGTACTTC.